The 8 T cell receptor beta chains listed next were all sequenced from one sample in a study of blood T cell repertoires in COVID-19. Profiling relied on immunoSEQ multiplex PCR, and the TCRdb table lists in-frame clones only, not all of them. Among fewer than 250,000 clones listed, roughly four fifths were seen once. The sample taken for sequencing was peripheral blood. These receptors originate from a woman in her 70s with acute or convalescent COVID-19.

The chain is built from TRBV10-3 and TRBJ1-2; D is unresolved. The CDR3 is 12 residues long. The V and J ends lost 4 bases and 4 bases respectively, with 7 bases between them. The germline V gene encodes CDR1 ENHRY and CDR2 SYGVKD. The CDR3 sequence: CAISGEGYGYTF. As DNA, the CDR3 is TGTGCCATCAGTGGAGAGGGCTATGGCTACACCTTC.

The chain has TRBV13 and TRBJ1-1; D not certain. The V gene lost 0 bases and the J gene lost 0 bases, with 11 bases spanning the gap. This CDR3 is built from 16 residues. Germline V gene sequence: CDR1 PRHDT, CDR2 FYEKMQ (reference sequence). Here the CDR3 reads CASSLGGVIMNTEAFF. Here the CDR3 DNA reads TGTGCCAGCAGCTTAGGCGGAGTTATCATGAACACTGAAGCTTTCTTT.

The chain is built from TRBV5-1 and TRBJ1-3; TRBD1 matches at 12 bases. The CDR3 spans 17 residues. Germline V lookup: CDR1 SGHRS, CDR2 YFSETQ. J lost 1 base, V lost 3 bases, and 5 bases had no gene match. The CDR3 protein is CASSWGTGGRSGNTIYF. In nucleotides, the CDR3 is TGCGCCAGCAGCTGGGGGACAGGGGGCAGGTCTGGAAACACCATATATTTT.

CDR3 nucleotides: TGCAGCGTATATATCCTCTACGAGCAGTACTTC. It is translated as CSVYILYEQYF. The chain links TRBV29-1 to TRBJ2-7; the D is unclear. The CDR3 has 11 amino acids. Per the germline V gene, CDR1 is SQVTM and CDR2 is ANQGSEA. The V and J ends lost 6 bases and 3 bases respectively, with 9 bases between them.

In its sample, this clone was seen a few times. The chain joins TRBV28 to TRBJ2-3; TRBD2 matches at 11 bases. V trimming: 6 bases; J trimming: 6 bases; junction bases outside the gene matches: 11. The CDR3 has 16 amino acids. Germline CDR1 MDHEN, CDR2 SYDVKM. The CDR3: CASSSGSGRAGDTQYF. CDR3 nucleotide sequence: TGTGCCAGCAGCTCGGGTAGCGGGAGGGCAGGGGATACGCAGTATTTT.

The chain links TRBV5-1 to TRBJ2-2, with D possibly TRBD2 on 6 matching bases. The CDR3 spans 16 residues. V gave up 4 bases and J gave up 0 bases, with 13 bases separating them. Germline V gives CDR1 SGHRS, CDR2 YFSETQ. CDR3 protein: CASSREAGPNTGELFF. CDR3 DNA sequence: TGCGCCAGCAGCAGGGAGGCAGGGCCGAACACCGGGGAGCTGTTTTTT.

CDR3: CASSSGYDNSPLHF. As DNA, the CDR3 is TGTGCCAGCAGCTCGGGATACGATAATTCACCCCTCCACTTT. The chain recombines TRBV11-1 with TRBJ1-6; no firm D call. CDR3 length: 14 residues. Germline CDR1 is SGHAT and CDR2 is FQDESV (reference sequence). V was cut by 4 bases and J by 5 bases, with 9 bases left in between. The full variable domain, with the rest looked up from reference TRBV11-1 and TRBJ1-6, is EAEVAQSPRYKITEKSQAVAFWCDPISGHATLYWYRQILGQGPELLVQFQDESVVDDSQLPKDRFSAERLKGVDSTLKIQPAELGDSAMYLCASSSGYDNSPLHFGNGTRLTVT.

V is TRBV18 and J is TRBJ1-1; 7 bases match TRBD1. The germline gives CDR1 KGHSH, CDR2 LQKENI. V lost 0 bases to trimming and J lost 10 bases; unmatched junction nucleotides: 11. This CDR3 spans 15 amino acids. Written as DNA, the CDR3 is TGTGCCAGCTCACCACCGTTAGCAGGGGGACCCTCAGCTTTCTTT. Protein sequence: CASSPPLAGGPSAFF.